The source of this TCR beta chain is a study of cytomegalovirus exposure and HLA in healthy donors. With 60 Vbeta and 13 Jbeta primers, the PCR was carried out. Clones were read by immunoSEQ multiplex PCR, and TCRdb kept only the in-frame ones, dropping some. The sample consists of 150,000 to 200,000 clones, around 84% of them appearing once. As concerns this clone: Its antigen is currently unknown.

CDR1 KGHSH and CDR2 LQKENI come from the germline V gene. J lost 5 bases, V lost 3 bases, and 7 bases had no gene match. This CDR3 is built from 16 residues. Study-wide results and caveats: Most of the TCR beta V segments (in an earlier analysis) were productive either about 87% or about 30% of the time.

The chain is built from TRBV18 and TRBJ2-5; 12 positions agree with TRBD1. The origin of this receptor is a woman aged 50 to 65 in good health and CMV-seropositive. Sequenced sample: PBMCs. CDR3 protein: CASSPGQGARGETQYF. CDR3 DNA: TGTGCCAGCTCACCGGGACAGGGGGCGAGAGGGGAGACCCAGTACTTC.